A selection of T cell receptor beta chains follows, all from one sample in a study of CD8 T cells in ankylosing spondylitis. MiXCR, run by TCRdb on the 5' RACE reads, gives a single entry per CDR3 protein. The sample records hundreds of thousands of distinct CDR3 sequences, approximately 12% being singletons. Sequenced material: blood, either unsorted or a sorted T cell fraction (not recorded which). The receptor source for this set is a male donor with ankylosing spondylitis. The CDR3 runs from the conserved cysteine through the conserved F or W. Clone size, where shown, is once, few, many, or a class for clones that have expanded.

J: TRBJ1-6
V: TRBV5-1
size: NA
CDR3: CASSLDRGHSPLHF

J: TRBJ1-1
V: TRBV5-1
size: NA
CDR3: CASSSLTGGTEAFF

J: TRBJ2-7
V: TRBV7-2
size: NA
CDR3: CASSSDTGTPYF

J: TRBJ2-1
V: TRBV25-1
size: NA
CDR3: CASSKLGTGQGLAGWNEQFF

J: TRBJ1-5
V: TRBV20-1
size: many
CDR3: CSATYMINQPQHF

J: TRBJ2-5
V: TRBV20-1
size: many
CDR3: CSANRGETQYF

J: TRBJ2-1
V: TRBV4-3
size: few
CDR3: CASSQDARTAQQFF

J: TRBJ1-6
V: TRBV6-1
size: few
CDR3: CASIANREGSPLHF

J: TRBJ1-1
V: TRBV7-2
size: few
CDR3: CASSFMGAEAFF

J: TRBJ1-6
V: TRBV4-3
size: few
CDR3: CASSQASTVNSPLHF

J: TRBJ2-3
V: TRBV5-5
size: few
CDR3: CASSLVRGRFLSTDTQYF

J: TRBJ1-2
V: TRBV12-3/TRBV12-4
size: NA
CDR3: CAVQGRVYGYTF

J: TRBJ1-1
V: TRBV20-1
size: many
CDR3: CSVSPASTEAFF

J: TRBJ2-3
V: TRBV20-1
size: many
CDR3: CSAQGADTQYF

J: TRBJ2-3
V: TRBV5-1
size: few
CDR3: CASRGLGHIDTQYF

J: TRBJ2-4
V: TRBV10-3
size: many
CDR3: CAISDMRAASQNIQYF

J: TRBJ2-4
V: TRBV20-1
size: few
CDR3: CSANSGTRNIQYF

J: TRBJ1-1
V: TRBV18
size: few
CDR3: CASSSWTGANTEAFF

J: TRBJ2-5
V: TRBV20-1
size: NA
CDR3: CSGQRGGVETQYF

J: TRBJ1-1
V: TRBV7-2
size: few
CDR3: CASSLVRGLAFF

J: TRBJ1-2
V: TRBV7-2
size: few
CDR3: CASSLNRLETTDF

J: TRBJ2-3
V: TRBV29-1
size: NA
CDR3: CSAIKDRGDADTQYF

J: TRBJ1-5
V: TRBV7-2
size: few
CDR3: CASSTQGGSNQPQHF

J: TRBJ2-3
V: TRBV20-1
size: NA
CDR3: CSARDSRLARTDTQYF

J: TRBJ2-7
V: TRBV24-1
size: NA
CDR3: CATSDPQGQGRGEQYF

J: TRBJ2-7
V: TRBV6-1
size: NA
CDR3: CASSETLKTNYEQYF

J: TRBJ2-7
V: TRBV6-2/TRBV6-3
size: NA
CDR3: CASGGPDPREQYF

J: TRBJ1-1
V: TRBV12-3/TRBV12-4
size: few
CDR3: CASSFSLAEAFF